This T cell receptor beta chain came from a study of beta chain features in type 1 diabetes. Study overall: Patients and healthy donors were similar in age, gender and cell yields. Examination of sorted cells across all samples involved around 110 million cells. General study findings and limits: Shortening of TCRB CDR3s, moderate but significant, appeared in all four CD4+ subsets of Type 1 diabetes patients.

The CDR3 contains 15 residues. V dropped 4 bases and J dropped 0 bases, with 15 bases sitting between them. Germline loops: CDR1 SQVTM, CDR2 ANQGSEA. With respect to this clone: Its specificity is not known.

Reverse transcription of all isolated RNA meant that expressed TCRB transcripts were sequenced. Clones were sequenced by immunoSEQ multiplex PCR, and TCRdb holds only the in-frame ones, with some missing. The table lists about 700,000 clones, around an eighth of them singletons. Input material: naive CD4+ T cells from blood. This rearrangement joins TRBV29-1 to TRBJ1-2; D is possibly TRBD1 (5 bases). The TCR comes from a man younger than 35 with type 1 diabetes. This CDR3 is CSVVAGRGANYGYTF. CDR3 DNA: TGCAGCGTTGTGGCAGGGAGGGGAGCTAACTATGGCTACACCTTC.